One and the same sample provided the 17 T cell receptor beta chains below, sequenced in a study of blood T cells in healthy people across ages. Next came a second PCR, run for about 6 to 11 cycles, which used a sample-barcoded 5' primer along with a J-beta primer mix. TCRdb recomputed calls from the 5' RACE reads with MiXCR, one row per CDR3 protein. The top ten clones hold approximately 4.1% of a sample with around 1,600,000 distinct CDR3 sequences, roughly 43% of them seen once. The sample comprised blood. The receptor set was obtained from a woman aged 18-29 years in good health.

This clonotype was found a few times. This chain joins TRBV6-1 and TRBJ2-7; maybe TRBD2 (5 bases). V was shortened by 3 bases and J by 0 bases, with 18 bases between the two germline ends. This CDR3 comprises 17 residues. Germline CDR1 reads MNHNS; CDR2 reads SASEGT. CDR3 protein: CASSDGEQAFLSYEQYF. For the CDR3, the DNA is TGTGCCAGCAGTGATGGGGAGCAGGCCTTTCTCTCCTACGAGCAGTACTTC.

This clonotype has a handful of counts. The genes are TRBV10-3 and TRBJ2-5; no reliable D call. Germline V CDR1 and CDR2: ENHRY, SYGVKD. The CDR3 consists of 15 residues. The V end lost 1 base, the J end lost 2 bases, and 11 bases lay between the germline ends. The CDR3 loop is CAISEFLTEQETQYF. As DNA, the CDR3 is TGTGCCATCAGTGAGTTCCTAACAGAACAAGAGACCCAGTACTTC.

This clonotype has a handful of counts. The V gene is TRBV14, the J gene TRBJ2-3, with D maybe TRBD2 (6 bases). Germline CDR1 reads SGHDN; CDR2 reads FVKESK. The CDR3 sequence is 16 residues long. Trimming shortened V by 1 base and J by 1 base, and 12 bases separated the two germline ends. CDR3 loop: CASSQGVLAGTDTQYF. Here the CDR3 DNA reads TGTGCCAGCAGCCAAGGAGTATTAGCGGGCACAGATACGCAGTATTTT. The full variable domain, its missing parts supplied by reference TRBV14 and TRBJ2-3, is EAGVTQFPSHSVIEKGQTVTLRCDPISGHDNLYWYRRVMGKEIKFLLHFVKESKQDESGMPNNRFLAERTGGTYSTLKVQPAELEDSGVYFCASSQGVLAGTDTQYFGPGTRLTVL.

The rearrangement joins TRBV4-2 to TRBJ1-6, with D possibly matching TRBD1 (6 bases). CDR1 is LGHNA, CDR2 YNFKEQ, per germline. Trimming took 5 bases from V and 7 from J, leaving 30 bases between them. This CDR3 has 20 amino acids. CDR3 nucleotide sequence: TGTGCCAGCAGCTGGAGGCTCCAGGGGTCAGGGAGTGGGGGAAATTCACCCCTCCACTTT. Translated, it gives CASSWRLQGSGSGGNSPLHF.

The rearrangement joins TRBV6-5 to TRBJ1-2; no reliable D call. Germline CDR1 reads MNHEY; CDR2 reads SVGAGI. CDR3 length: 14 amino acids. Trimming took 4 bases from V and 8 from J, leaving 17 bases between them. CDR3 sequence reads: CASSSGNNRSGYTF. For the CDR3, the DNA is TGTGCCAGCAGTTCGGGTAATAACCGTTCAGGCTACACCTTC.

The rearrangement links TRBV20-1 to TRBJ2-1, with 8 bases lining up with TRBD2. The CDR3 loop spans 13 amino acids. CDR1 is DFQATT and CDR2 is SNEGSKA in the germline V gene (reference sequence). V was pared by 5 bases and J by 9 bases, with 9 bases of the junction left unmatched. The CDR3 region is CSAARTSKGEQFF. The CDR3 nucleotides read TGCAGTGCTGCTCGGACTAGCAAGGGTGAGCAGTTCTTC.

The CDR3, as DNA: TGCGCCAGCAGCACAGGGGCCTACCAAGAGACCCAGTACTTC. This sequence encodes CASSTGAYQETQYF. V and J are TRBV5-1 and TRBJ2-5, with 7 nucleotides matching TRBD1. The J segment lost 0 bases and the V segment lost 4 bases, leaving 3 bases of the junction unmatched. The CDR3 covers 14 residues. The germline CDR1 and CDR2 sequences are SGHRS and YFSETQ.

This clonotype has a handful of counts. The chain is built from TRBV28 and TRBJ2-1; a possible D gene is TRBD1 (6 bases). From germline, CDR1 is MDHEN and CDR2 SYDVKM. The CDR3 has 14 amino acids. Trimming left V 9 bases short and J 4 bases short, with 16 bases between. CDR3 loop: CASTRGIAYNEQFF. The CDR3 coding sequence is TGTGCCAGTACAAGGGGGATCGCATACAATGAGCAGTTCTTC.

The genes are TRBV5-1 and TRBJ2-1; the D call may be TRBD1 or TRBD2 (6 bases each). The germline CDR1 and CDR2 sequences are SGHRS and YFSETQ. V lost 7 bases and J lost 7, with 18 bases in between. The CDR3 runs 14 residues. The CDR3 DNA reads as TGCGCCAGCCGTTGGGGGGCCTCAAGGAATGAGCAGTTCTTC. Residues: CASRWGASRNEQFF.

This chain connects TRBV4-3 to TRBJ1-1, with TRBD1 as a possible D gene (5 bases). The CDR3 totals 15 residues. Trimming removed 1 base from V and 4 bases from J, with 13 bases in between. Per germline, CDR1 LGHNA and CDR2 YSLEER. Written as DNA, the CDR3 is TGCGCCAGCAGCCAAGTCGGGGGACTGAGCACTGAAGCTTTCTTT. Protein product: CASSQVGGLSTEAFF.

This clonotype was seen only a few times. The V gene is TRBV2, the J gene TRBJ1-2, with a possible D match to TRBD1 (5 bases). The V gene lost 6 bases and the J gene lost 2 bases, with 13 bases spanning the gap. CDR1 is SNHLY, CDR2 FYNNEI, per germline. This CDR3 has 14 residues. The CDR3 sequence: CASRARGLNYGYTF. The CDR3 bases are TGTGCCAGCAGGGCGAGGGGTTTAAACTATGGCTACACCTTC.

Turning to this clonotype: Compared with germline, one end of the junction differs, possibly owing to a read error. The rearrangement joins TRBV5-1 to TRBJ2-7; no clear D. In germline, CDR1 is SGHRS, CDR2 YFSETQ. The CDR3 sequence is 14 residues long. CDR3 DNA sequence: TGCGCCAACAGCTTGGAGTTGGGGACCTACGAGCAGTACTTC. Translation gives CANSLELGTYEQYF.

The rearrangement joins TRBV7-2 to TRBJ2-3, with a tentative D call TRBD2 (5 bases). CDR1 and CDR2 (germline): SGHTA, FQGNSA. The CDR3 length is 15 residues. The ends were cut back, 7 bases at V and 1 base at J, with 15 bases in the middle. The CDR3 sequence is CASNLRRTGTDTQYF. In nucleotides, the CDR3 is TGTGCCAGCAACTTGCGCAGGACTGGCACAGATACGCAGTATTTT.

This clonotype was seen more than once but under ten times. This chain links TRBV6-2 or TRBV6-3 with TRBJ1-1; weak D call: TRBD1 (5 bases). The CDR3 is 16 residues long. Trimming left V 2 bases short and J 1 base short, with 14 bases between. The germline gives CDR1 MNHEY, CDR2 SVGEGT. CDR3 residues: CASSYNLQRGNTEAFF. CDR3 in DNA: TGTGCCAGCAGTTACAACCTCCAAAGGGGGAACACTGAAGCTTTCTTT.

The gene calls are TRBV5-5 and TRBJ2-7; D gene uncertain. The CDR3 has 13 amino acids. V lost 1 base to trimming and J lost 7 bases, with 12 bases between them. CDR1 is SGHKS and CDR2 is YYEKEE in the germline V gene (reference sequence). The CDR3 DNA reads TGTGCCAGCAGCTTGATCGGGCTTCCGGAGCAGTACTTC. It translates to CASSLIGLPEQYF. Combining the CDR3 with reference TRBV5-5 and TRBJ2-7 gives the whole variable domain DAGVTQSPTHLIKTRGQQVTLRCSPISGHKSVSWYQQVLGQGPQFIFQYYEKEERGRGNFPDRFSARQFPNYSSELNVNALLLGDSALYLCASSLIGLPEQYFGPGTRLTVT.

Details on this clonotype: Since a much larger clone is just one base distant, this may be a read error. DNA of the CDR3: TGTGCCGGCAGCAGGGACGGCTATGGCTACACCTTC. Translation: CAGSRDGYGYTF. The rearrangement uses TRBV7-2 and TRBJ1-2; TRBD1 might be the D (5 bases). Germline V gene lookup returns CDR1 SGHTA and CDR2 FQGNSA. The CDR3 runs 12 residues.

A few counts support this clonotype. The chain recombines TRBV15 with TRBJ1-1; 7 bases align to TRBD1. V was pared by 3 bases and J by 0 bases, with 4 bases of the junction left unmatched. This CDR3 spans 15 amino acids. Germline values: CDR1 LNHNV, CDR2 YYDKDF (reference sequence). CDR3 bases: TGTGCCACCAGCAGGGACAGGTTCATGAACACTGAAGCTTTCTTT. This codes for CATSRDRFMNTEAFF.